This is a list of T cell receptor beta chains from one sample in a study of molecular identifiers for immune sequencing clone quantification. TCRdb re-derived calls from the PCR reads in MiXCR, one entry per CDR3 protein. Of about 330,000 distinct CDR3 sequences in the sample, about a quarter were seen once. The sequencing input was naive CD8+ T cells from blood, with Jurkat cell RNA spiked in. Receptor source: a human donor in good health. Some libraries in this study had Jurkat cell RNA spiked in. CDR3s include the opening cysteine and the closing phenylalanine or tryptophan. The D gene is left open where the match is weak. The size of a clone is reported for some rows only, either as once, few or many, or as a class for expanded clones.

CASSTPGGGYTEAFF | TRBV6-5 | few | TRBJ1-1 | .
CATSRGFSGANVLTF | TRBV24-1 | many | TRBJ2-6 | .
CASSLSDTVDQPQHF | TRBV7-9 | many | TRBJ1-5 | .
CASSQGGSTPGELFF | TRBV4-1 | . | TRBJ2-2 | .
CASSSIGTGENQPQHF | TRBV12-3/TRBV12-4 | many | TRBJ1-5 | TRBD1
CASSHGQGEYEQYF | TRBV5-5 | many | TRBJ2-7 | TRBD1
CASSPDRVGTDTQYF | TRBV11-2 | few | TRBJ2-3 | TRBD1
CSARPNPGLAPPEQYF | TRBV20-1 | few | TRBJ2-7 | TRBD2
CSVRLQDPDSPNEKLFF | TRBV29-1 | many | TRBJ1-4 | .
CASSEAQRHYEQYF | TRBV27 | many | TRBJ2-7 | .
CASLLRTDTQYF | TRBV7-9 | few | TRBJ2-3 | .
CASRRGGANTEAFF | TRBV27 | . | TRBJ1-1 | .
CASSYRDRFEDTEAFF | TRBV13 | few | TRBJ1-1 | TRBD1
CASNDGQGALGADTRYF | TRBV27 | . | TRBJ2-3 | TRBD1
CASSFKPASFDQPQHF | TRBV28 | many | TRBJ1-5 | .
CASRSGTGGQETQYF | TRBV12-3/TRBV12-4 | . | TRBJ2-5 | TRBD1
CSALPSGQGSMDYEQYF | TRBV20-1 | few | TRBJ2-7 | .
CASSPSFLPFGQTRTSTDTQYF | TRBV4-3 | . | TRBJ2-3 | .
CASPYRGNTEAFF | TRBV5-1 | many | TRBJ1-1 | .
CASSEVGTERPGGTDTQYF | TRBV2 | few | TRBJ2-3 | .
CASSLIPGRSGANVLTF | TRBV11-2 | many | TRBJ2-6 | .
CASSPDWGNEKLFF | TRBV7-6 | . | TRBJ1-4 | .
CASSLRQTGGETQYF | TRBV5-1 | many | TRBJ2-5 | .
CASSPWDSIYNEQFF | TRBV19 | few | TRBJ2-1 | TRBD1
CASSPRDRAYGEQYF | TRBV13 | once | TRBJ2-7 | TRBD1
CASSQGPFELFF | TRBV7-9 | many | TRBJ1-4 | .
CASTPRAGGGYEQYF | TRBV19 | . | TRBJ2-7 | TRBD1
CASSQELGQAYEQYF | TRBV4-3 | many | TRBJ2-7 | .
CASSIWLDREDGKNIQYF | TRBV19 | few | TRBJ2-4 | TRBD1
CSVDAANTGELFF | TRBV29-1 | many | TRBJ2-2 | .
CATSFSGTRDTGEPFF | TRBV6-2/TRBV6-3 | . | TRBJ2-2 | TRBD2
CASSSTFLDTQYF | TRBV6-6 | many | TRBJ2-3 | .
CASSPRGANQPQHF | TRBV6-2/TRBV6-3 | . | TRBJ1-5 | .
CASSQGGPGLVLREQYF | TRBV4-2 | . | TRBJ2-7 | TRBD2
CASSEGSDTEAFF | TRBV19 | many | TRBJ1-1 | .
CASSQTSVPTYEQYF | TRBV6-5 | . | TRBJ2-7 | TRBD2
CASSPGAMSNTEAFF | TRBV6-2/TRBV6-3 | few | TRBJ1-1 | .
CASSSLGANTEAFF | TRBV9 | many | TRBJ1-1 | .
CASSQTSGGFNEQYF | TRBV14 | few | TRBJ2-7 | TRBD2